This TCR beta chain was sequenced in a study of blood T cells in healthy people across ages. Study information: Per two T cells, template switching captured roughly one barcoded beta molecule.

General study points: There was no known CMV status for donors, so expanded clonotype changes were possibly confounded.

Alongside a J-beta primer mix, a sample-barcoded 5' primer served in a second PCR lasting about 7 to 12 cycles. TCRdb reanalysed the 5' RACE reads using MiXCR and keeps one entry per CDR3 protein. The sample has about 1.5 million distinct CDR3 sequences, under 55% seen once; the top ten hold about 4%. CDR1 and CDR2 from the germline V gene are DFQATT and SNEGSKA (reference sequence). This CDR3 spans 15 amino acids. Notes on this clonotype: Its specificity is not known. The junction and the germline gene differ at one end; a read error may be behind it.

V and J are TRBV20-1 and TRBJ1-2, with 7 positions matching TRBD1. Sequencing was carried out using blood. The TCR originated in a woman aged 18 to 35 in good health. CDR3 bases: TGCAGTGCTAGAGTCCTTAGACAGGGACGGTATGGCCACACCTTC. Amino acid sequence: CSARVLRQGRYGHTF.